This T cell receptor (beta chain) stems from a study of memory B cells and T cells in multiple sclerosis listed by TCRdb under 2018. Describing the broader study: In multiple sclerosis patients, the study set the TCR beta repertoires of autoproliferating peripheral T cells against those of T cells infiltrating brain lesions. TCR sequencing included a couple of multiple sclerosis patients for whom either brain lesions at autopsy or brain-infiltrating cells from biopsy were available. Study-wide findings and limitations: Clone-set sizes varied between compartments, which affected the numbers of shared clonotypes and made normalization necessary.

Note on this clone: Its target antigen remains unknown. No much larger clone exists at a distance of one base, and base qualities are not known.

Autoproliferating (CFSEdim) and non-proliferating (CFSEhi) T cell fractions were sequenced separately after stimulus-free culture of CFSE-labeled PBMCs. In total, more than 4x10^7 CFSE-labeled PBMCs were cultured without stimulus for roughly 7 days, after which replicate wells were pooled. PBMCs were labeled with around 0.53 uM CFSE and cultured in serum-free AIM-V medium without exogenous stimuli. PBMCs were isolated by Ficoll density gradient centrifugation and cryopreserved before use. Using a FACSAria III, live 7-AAD-negative cells were sorted, then washed with PBS and stored frozen at -80 degrees C as dry pellets. Here V drops 3 bases and J drops 4 bases, and the junction holds 6 bases not matched to any gene. According to the germline V gene, CDR1 reads SGDLS and CDR2 reads YYNGEE. The CDR3 starts with the cysteine, ends with the phenylalanine, and has 17 residues. The kept DNA is CDR3 alone, 51 bases in frame from the first base.

The immunoSEQ Platform was used to amplify TCRbeta CDR3 regions from extracted genomic DNA. Multiplex PCR, high-throughput sequencing and a vendor bioinformatics pipeline were combined in the immunoSEQ assay. In the authors' own workflow: Non-productive sequences and CDR3s shorter than 4 amino acids were excluded, and clonotype frequencies were recalculated for each sample. In immunoSEQ Analyzer 2.0, shared clonotypes were identified as those with identical CDR3 amino acid, V gene and J gene sequences. Repertoire overlap was normalized by dividing shared clonotype counts by the product of both clone-set sizes, with the result scaled by 1000 into arbitrary units. TCRdb took over this immuneACCESS table, retaining in-frame rearrangements with V and J assigned. Such tables are incomplete; in checked studies, under half of the missing clones stem from an unresolved V gene, and the remainder is unexplained. V and J calls plus clone size are reproduced from that table; the DNA served to infer D and trimming. Within this sample are about 45,000 clones, with over 70% of them counted one time only. The ten largest account for 0.9% to 1.3% of the sample.

Source material: PBMCs from blood kept in culture. The receptor chain draws on TRBV9 and TRBJ2-5; 16 bases in the junction line up with TRBD2. This TCR was sampled from a human donor with multiple sclerosis. The DNA is TGTGCCAGCAGCGACGGGACTAGCGGGGGGGCCTCAGAGACCCAGTACTTC. This yields the protein CASSDGTSGGASETQYF.